These T cell receptor beta chains were read from a single sample in a study of T cell responses to AZD1222 COVID-19 vaccine. The repertoire was sequenced with immunoSEQ multiplex PCR; TCRdb's copy has only in-frame clones and lacks some. The table lists 100,000 to 150,000 clones, roughly 89% of them singletons. The sequencing here drew on peripheral blood, taken on day 0 of AZD1222 vaccination. These receptors came from an adult in good health. Each CDR3 is given with its conserved first and last residue. Fields, in order: J gene, D gene, V gene, clone size, CDR3 protein, CDR3 DNA. A D gene is named only where the DNA matches it firmly. Some rows have no size entry. The others give once, few or many, or a class for an expanded clone.

j_call: TRBJ2-3; d_call: NA; v_call: TRBV27; clone_size: once; cdr3_aa: CASSYLLGTDTQYF; cdr3_nt: TGTGCCAGCAGTTACCTCCTTGGCACAGATACGCAGTATTTT
j_call: TRBJ2-2; d_call: NA; v_call: TRBV7-9; clone_size: NA; cdr3_aa: CASSFGSGNTGELFF; cdr3_nt: TGTGCCAGCAGCTTTGGGTCAGGGAACACCGGGGAGCTGTTTTTT
j_call: TRBJ1-2; d_call: NA; v_call: TRBV10-3; clone_size: once; cdr3_aa: CAITRITLGYGYTF; cdr3_nt: TGTGCCATCACTCGAATTACACTCGGCTATGGCTACACCTTC
j_call: TRBJ1-2; d_call: TRBD1; v_call: TRBV6-5; clone_size: once; cdr3_aa: CASSTDRGLVGYTF; cdr3_nt: TGTGCCAGCAGTACCGACAGGGGGCTTGTTGGCTACACCTTC
j_call: TRBJ2-1; d_call: NA; v_call: TRBV27; clone_size: NA; cdr3_aa: CASTPLPRYSPFF; cdr3_nt: TGTGCCAGCACCCCTTTACCTCGTTACTCCCCGTTCTTC
j_call: TRBJ2-3; d_call: TRBD2; v_call: TRBV15; clone_size: once; cdr3_aa: CATSSLAGSSTDTQYF; cdr3_nt: TGTGCCACCAGCAGCCTAGCGGGTTCTAGCACAGATACGCAGTATTTT
j_call: TRBJ1-2; d_call: TRBD1; v_call: TRBV7-2; clone_size: NA; cdr3_aa: CASSLMGTGDAYGYTF; cdr3_nt: TGTGCCAGCAGCTTAATGGGGACAGGGGACGCGTATGGCTACACCTTC
j_call: TRBJ1-2; d_call: NA; v_call: TRBV6-5; clone_size: NA; cdr3_aa: CASSYSPGLGYGYTF; cdr3_nt: TGTGCCAGCAGTTACTCACCGGGGTTAGGCTATGGCTACACCTTC
j_call: TRBJ2-3; d_call: TRBD2; v_call: TRBV7-9; clone_size: NA; cdr3_aa: CASSPIAGGQTQYF; cdr3_nt: TGTGCCAGCAGTCCAATAGCGGGGGGGCAGACGCAGTATTTT
j_call: TRBJ1-1; d_call: NA; v_call: TRBV5-1; clone_size: NA; cdr3_aa: CASSPPGSYTEAFF; cdr3_nt: TGCGCCAGCAGCCCGCCGGGGTCGTACACTGAAGCTTTCTTT
j_call: TRBJ1-3; d_call: NA; v_call: TRBV29-1; clone_size: few; cdr3_aa: CSVGSQGNTIYF; cdr3_nt: TGCAGCGTTGGCAGTCAAGGAAACACCATATATTTT
j_call: TRBJ1-2; d_call: NA; v_call: TRBV5-1; clone_size: NA; cdr3_aa: CASSPNGGGRGEAGYTF; cdr3_nt: TGCGCCAGCAGCCCAAACGGTGGGGGCAGGGGCGAGGCTGGCTACACCTTC
j_call: TRBJ1-6; d_call: NA; v_call: TRBV5-6; clone_size: NA; cdr3_aa: CASSLVLSSYNSPLHF; cdr3_nt: TGTGCCAGCAGCTTGGTCCTGAGCTCCTATAATTCACCCCTCCACTTT
j_call: TRBJ1-5; d_call: NA; v_call: TRBV30; clone_size: NA; cdr3_aa: CAWSVSGNQPQHF; cdr3_nt: TGTGCCTGGAGTGTGTCGGGTAATCAGCCCCAGCATTTT
j_call: TRBJ1-5; d_call: NA; v_call: TRBV19; clone_size: few; cdr3_aa: CASSIPAEAGLLEPQHF; cdr3_nt: TGTGCCAGTAGTATACCCGCGGAGGCGGGGCTCCTTGAGCCCCAGCATTTT
j_call: TRBJ2-7; d_call: TRBD1; v_call: TRBV5-1; clone_size: once; cdr3_aa: CASSWGDRGYEQYF; cdr3_nt: TGCGCCAGCAGCTGGGGAGACAGGGGATACGAGCAGTACTTC
j_call: TRBJ2-2; d_call: NA; v_call: TRBV6-5; clone_size: NA; cdr3_aa: CASRGQTGELFF; cdr3_nt: TGTGCCAGCCGGGGACAAACCGGGGAGCTGTTTTTT
j_call: TRBJ1-5; d_call: NA; v_call: TRBV7-2; clone_size: NA; cdr3_aa: CASSPGGPQPQHF; cdr3_nt: TGTGCCAGCAGCCCCGGGGGGCCTCAGCCCCAGCATTTT
j_call: TRBJ2-7; d_call: TRBD2; v_call: TRBV12-5; clone_size: NA; cdr3_aa: CASGLLDGRASQYF; cdr3_nt: TGTGCTAGTGGTTTGCTGGACGGGAGGGCTTCGCAGTACTTC
j_call: TRBJ1-4; d_call: NA; v_call: TRBV7-8; clone_size: NA; cdr3_aa: CASSPITGYDSGEKLFF; cdr3_nt: TGTGCCAGCAGCCCAATAACAGGCTACGACAGTGGGGAAAAACTGTTTTTT
j_call: TRBJ1-1; d_call: NA; v_call: TRBV10-3; clone_size: NA; cdr3_aa: CAISESMVNTEAFF; cdr3_nt: TGTGCCATCAGTGAGTCGATGGTCAACACTGAAGCTTTCTTT
j_call: TRBJ2-7; d_call: TRBD2; v_call: TRBV10-2; clone_size: NA; cdr3_aa: CASAPSGVYEQYF; cdr3_nt: TGCGCCAGCGCCCCTAGCGGGGTTTACGAGCAGTACTTC
j_call: TRBJ1-1; d_call: NA; v_call: TRBV30; clone_size: NA; cdr3_aa: CAWSAPGATFF; cdr3_nt: TGTGCCTGGAGTGCCCCCGGTGCGACTTTCTTT
j_call: TRBJ1-1; d_call: TRBD1; v_call: TRBV7-9; clone_size: NA; cdr3_aa: CASQGVNTEAFF; cdr3_nt: TGTGCCAGCCAGGGGGTGAACACTGAAGCTTTCTTT
j_call: TRBJ2-2; d_call: TRBD2; v_call: TRBV4-2; clone_size: NA; cdr3_aa: CASSQAGTSVTGELFF; cdr3_nt: TGTGCCAGCAGCCAGGCCGGGACTAGCGTCACCGGGGAGCTGTTTTTT
j_call: TRBJ1-1; d_call: NA; v_call: TRBV10-3; clone_size: NA; cdr3_aa: CAISRGGVEAFF; cdr3_nt: TGTGCCATCTCAAGGGGGGGTGTTGAAGCTTTCTTT
j_call: TRBJ1-2; d_call: NA; v_call: TRBV7-2; clone_size: NA; cdr3_aa: CASSSSFNYGYTF; cdr3_nt: TGTGCCAGCAGCTCCAGCTTCAACTATGGCTACACCTTC
j_call: TRBJ1-1; d_call: NA; v_call: TRBV5-1; clone_size: NA; cdr3_aa: CASSLGSGTQNTEAFF; cdr3_nt: TGCGCCAGCAGCTTGGGATCTGGGACACAGAACACTGAAGCTTTCTTT
j_call: TRBJ1-1; d_call: NA; v_call: TRBV11-3; clone_size: NA; cdr3_aa: CASSYSGTSNTEAFF; cdr3_nt: TGTGCCAGCAGCTATTCCGGGACTTCGAACACTGAAGCTTTCTTT
j_call: TRBJ1-6; d_call: TRBD1; v_call: TRBV2; clone_size: NA; cdr3_aa: CASSETGGANSPLHF; cdr3_nt: TGTGCCAGCAGTGAGACAGGGGGCGCGAATTCACCCCTCCACTTT
j_call: TRBJ1-2; d_call: TRBD1; v_call: TRBV27; clone_size: NA; cdr3_aa: CASSRNQGGQGASGYTF; cdr3_nt: TGTGCCAGCAGCCGAAATCAAGGAGGGCAGGGGGCAAGTGGCTACACCTTC
j_call: TRBJ1-2; d_call: NA; v_call: TRBV11-2; clone_size: NA; cdr3_aa: CASSSRGGGYGYTF; cdr3_nt: TGTGCCAGCAGCTCCCGGGGCGGGGGCTATGGCTACACCTTC
j_call: TRBJ1-1; d_call: NA; v_call: TRBV21-1; clone_size: NA; cdr3_aa: CASIPRMSEAFF; cdr3_nt: TGTGCCAGCATTCCAAGGATGTCTGAAGCTTTCTTT
j_call: TRBJ2-5; d_call: NA; v_call: TRBV5-1; clone_size: NA; cdr3_aa: CASSSGGLGIQETQYF; cdr3_nt: TGCGCCAGCAGCTCCGGCGGGCTAGGCATACAAGAGACCCAGTACTTC
j_call: TRBJ2-5; d_call: NA; v_call: TRBV7-7; clone_size: NA; cdr3_aa: CASSPDRVFQETQYF; cdr3_nt: TGTGCTAGCAGCCCGGACCGGGTTTTCCAAGAGACCCAGTACTTC
j_call: TRBJ2-7; d_call: NA; v_call: TRBV4-3; clone_size: NA; cdr3_aa: CASSQRRQGPYEQYF; cdr3_nt: TGCGCCAGCAGCCAAAGGAGGCAGGGGCCCTACGAGCAGTACTTC
j_call: TRBJ1-2; d_call: TRBD1; v_call: TRBV29-1; clone_size: NA; cdr3_aa: CSVETGGDVAAGYTF; cdr3_nt: TGCAGCGTTGAGACAGGGGGCGACGTGGCCGCTGGCTACACCTTC
j_call: TRBJ2-2; d_call: NA; v_call: TRBV7-3; clone_size: NA; cdr3_aa: CASSKTGRDTGELFF; cdr3_nt: TGTGCCAGCAGCAAAACGGGACGGGACACCGGGGAGCTGTTTTTT
j_call: TRBJ1-1; d_call: TRBD1; v_call: TRBV6-5; clone_size: NA; cdr3_aa: CASSYKGQGFGEAFF; cdr3_nt: TGTGCCAGCAGTTACAAGGGACAGGGATTTGGTGAAGCTTTCTTT
j_call: TRBJ2-1; d_call: TRBD2; v_call: TRBV7-9; clone_size: NA; cdr3_aa: CASQSGTSFEQFF; cdr3_nt: TGTGCCAGTCAGTCGGGGACTAGCTTTGAGCAGTTCTTC
j_call: TRBJ1-4; d_call: NA; v_call: TRBV23-1; clone_size: NA; cdr3_aa: CASRSGQRNEKLFF; cdr3_nt: TGCGCCAGCAGATCTGGACAGCGTAATGAAAAACTGTTTTTT
j_call: TRBJ1-5; d_call: NA; v_call: TRBV6-6; clone_size: NA; cdr3_aa: CASKDGHGIYQPQHF; cdr3_nt: TGTGCCAGCAAGGACGGACACGGGATCTATCAGCCCCAGCATTTT
j_call: TRBJ2-3; d_call: NA; v_call: TRBV30; clone_size: NA; cdr3_aa: CAWTRGRGTDTQYF; cdr3_nt: TGTGCCTGGACCAGGGGCCGCGGCACAGATACGCAGTATTTT
j_call: TRBJ1-1; d_call: TRBD1; v_call: TRBV5-5; clone_size: NA; cdr3_aa: CASRSPRARGLLTEAFF; cdr3_nt: TGTGCCAGCAGATCCCCGAGGGCTAGGGGGCTTCTCACTGAAGCTTTCTTT
j_call: TRBJ2-1; d_call: NA; v_call: TRBV6-6; clone_size: NA; cdr3_aa: CASSQRGVHQRDEQFF; cdr3_nt: TGTGCCAGCAGCCAAAGGGGGGTTCATCAGCGTGATGAGCAGTTCTTC
j_call: TRBJ1-3; d_call: NA; v_call: TRBV6-4; clone_size: NA; cdr3_aa: CASSELGDDPRNTIYF; cdr3_nt: TGTGCCAGCAGTGAGCTTGGAGACGACCCGCGAAACACCATATATTTT
j_call: TRBJ1-2; d_call: TRBD1; v_call: TRBV7-3; clone_size: NA; cdr3_aa: CASSPGGINGYTF; cdr3_nt: TGTGCCAGCAGCCCAGGGGGTATAAATGGCTACACCTTC